The 10 T cell receptor beta chains given below trace back to one sample, sequenced in a study of immune evolution from preneoplasia to lung adenocarcinoma. Generated by immunoSEQ multiplex PCR, the TCRdb table keeps only in-frame clones and is missing some. Of 4,500 to 6,500 clones listed, about 80% are singletons. Sample: FFPE minimally invasive lung adenocarcinoma tissue. These receptors came from a person between 55 and 80 years old with lung adenocarcinoma.

V usage is TRBV25-1 and J usage is TRBJ2-2; 10 bases agree with TRBD1. Germline loops: CDR1 MGHDK, CDR2 SYGVNS. CDR3 size: 15 residues. Trimming removed 5 bases from V and 7 bases from J; junction bases left unmatched: 7. The CDR3: CASSTGQGFGGELFF. The CDR3 DNA reads as TGTGCCAGCAGTACGGGACAGGGGTTCGGCGGGGAGCTGTTTTTT.

V and J are TRBV7-9 and TRBJ2-1; tentative D call: TRBD2 (5 bases). The V gene lost 6 bases and the J gene lost 2 bases, with 14 bases spanning the gap. The CDR3 has 15 amino acids. Germline V gene lookup returns CDR1 SEHNR and CDR2 FQNEAQ (reference sequence). The CDR3 nucleotides are TGTGCCAGCAGTCTAGCTGTTACGCCCTACAATGAGCAGTTCTTC. Its translation is CASSLAVTPYNEQFF.

The gene calls are TRBV5-1 and TRBJ2-5; D may be TRBD1 or TRBD2 (5 bases each). The germline V and J ends were trimmed by 6 bases and 2 bases, with 11 bases remaining between them. From germline, CDR1 is SGHRS and CDR2 YFSETQ. The CDR3 has 13 amino acids. The CDR3 reads CASTRGAQETQYF. The DNA of the CDR3 is TGCGCCAGCACCCGAGGGGCACAAGAGACCCAGTACTTC.

V is TRBV30 and J is TRBJ2-1; maybe TRBD1 (5 bases). V was clipped by 0 bases and J by 12 bases, with 15 bases between them. CDR3 size: 13 residues. Germline V gene data show CDR1 as GTSNPN and CDR2 as SVGIG (reference sequence). CDR3 region: CAWSVQASRRQFF. CDR3 nucleotides: TGTGCCTGGAGTGTACAGGCCTCGAGACGGCAGTTCTTC. Combining the CDR3 with reference TRBV30 and TRBJ2-1 gives the whole variable domain SQTIHQWPATLVQPVGSPLSLECTVEGTSNPNLYWYRQAAGRGLQLLFYSVGIGQISSEVPQNLSASRPQDRQFILSSKKLLLSDSGFYLCAWSVQASRRQFFGPGTRLTVL.

The chain links TRBV28 to TRBJ1-2; D is unresolved. Germline V gene lookup returns CDR1 MDHEN and CDR2 SYDVKM. Trimming removed 2 bases at V and 8 bases at J, with 9 bases between. The CDR3 is made up of 12 amino acids. CDR3 amino acids: CASSLNLEGYTF. As DNA, the CDR3 is TGTGCCAGCAGTTTAAATCTTGAGGGCTACACCTTC.

This chain uses TRBV11-1 with TRBJ2-1; 11 bases agree with TRBD1. Germline CDR1 SGHAT, CDR2 FQDESV (reference sequence). The CDR3 has 18 amino acids. V lost 1 base, J lost 1 base, and 6 bases stayed unmatched. In DNA form, the CDR3 reads TGTGCCAGCAGCTTAGGGGACAGGGGGTGGGGGTCCTACAATGAGCAGTTCTTC. This translates into CASSLGDRGWGSYNEQFF.

The rearrangement joins TRBV7-2 to TRBJ2-1, with 7 positions matching TRBD2. Trimming took 3 bases from V and 6 from J; bases not matched to a gene: 11. The CDR3 is made up of 16 amino acids. Germline values: CDR1 SGHTA, CDR2 FQGNSA. The CDR3 here is CASSFPPGGRTNEQFF. The CDR3 DNA sequence: TGTGCCAGCAGCTTCCCTCCGGGGGGAAGGACCAATGAGCAGTTCTTC.

The V call is TRBV6-5, the J call TRBJ1-2; the D gene is possibly TRBD1 (6 bases). The CDR3 extends over 13 amino acids. Germline V CDR1 and CDR2: MNHEY, SVGAGI. With 4 bases removed from V and 8 bases from J, the gap between germline ends came to 14 bases. This CDR3 is CASSSLTGRGYTF. Written as DNA, the CDR3 is TGTGCCAGCAGTTCTCTGACAGGAAGGGGCTACACCTTC.

The chain recombines TRBV6-5 with TRBJ2-1, with 8 bases fitting TRBD1. Germline CDR1 is MNHEY and CDR2 is SVGAGI. The junction had 3 bases not matched to a gene; V was cut back by 5 bases and J by 3 bases. The CDR3 runs 14 residues. The CDR3 DNA reads TGTGCCAGCAGTCGGACAGGGTTCTACAATGAGCAGTTCTTC. Translating it yields CASSRTGFYNEQFF.

V is TRBV4-1 and J is TRBJ2-5, with 7 nucleotides matching TRBD2. J gave up 2 bases and V 1 base, and 10 bases lay outside the gene matches. The CDR3 totals 17 residues. The germline V gene encodes CDR1 MGHRA and CDR2 YSYEKL. The CDR3 DNA is TGCGCCAGCAGCCAAGGGGGGGGGTTAGCGGTACAAGAGACCCAGTACTTC. This encodes CASSQGGGLAVQETQYF.